This T cell receptor beta chain was documented in a study of cytomegalovirus exposure and HLA in healthy donors. The length of the CDR3 is 13 residues. V shed 1 base and J shed 6 bases, with 10 bases lying between them. Germline lookup yields CDR1 SGHTA and CDR2 FQGNSA. In the PCR, 60 Vbeta and 13 Jbeta primers were used. The method was immunoSEQ multiplex PCR; TCRdb's version includes in-frame clones alone and lacks a portion of them. The table has more than 100,000 clones, about 64% seen once. The sequenced material came from PBMCs. The receptor was derived from a middle-aged woman in good health and CMV-seronegative. This sequence joins TRBV7-2 and TRBJ2-7; possibly TRBD1 for D (6 bases). CDR3 sequence reads: CASSLGTGIEQYF. CDR3 DNA: TGTGCCAGCAGCTTAGGAACAGGGATCGAGCAGTACTTC.